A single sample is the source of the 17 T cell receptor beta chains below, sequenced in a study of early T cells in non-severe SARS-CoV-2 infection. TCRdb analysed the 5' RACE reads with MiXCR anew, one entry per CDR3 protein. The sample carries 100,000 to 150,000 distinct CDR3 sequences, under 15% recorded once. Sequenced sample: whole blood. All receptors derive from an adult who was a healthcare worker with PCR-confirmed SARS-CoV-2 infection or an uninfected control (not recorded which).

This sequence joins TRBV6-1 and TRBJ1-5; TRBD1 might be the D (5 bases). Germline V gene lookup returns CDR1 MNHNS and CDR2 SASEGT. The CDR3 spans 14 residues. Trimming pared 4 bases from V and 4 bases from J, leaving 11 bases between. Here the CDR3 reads CASSAGTMNQPQHF. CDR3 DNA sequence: TGTGCCAGCAGTGCTGGGACTATGAATCAGCCCCAGCATTTT.

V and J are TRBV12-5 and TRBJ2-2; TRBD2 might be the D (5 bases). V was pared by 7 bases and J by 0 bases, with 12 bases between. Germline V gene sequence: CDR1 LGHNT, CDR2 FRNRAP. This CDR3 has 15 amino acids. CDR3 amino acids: CASAVRLSNTGELFF. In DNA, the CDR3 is TGTGCTAGTGCGGTACGACTATCGAACACCGGGGAGCTGTTTTTT.

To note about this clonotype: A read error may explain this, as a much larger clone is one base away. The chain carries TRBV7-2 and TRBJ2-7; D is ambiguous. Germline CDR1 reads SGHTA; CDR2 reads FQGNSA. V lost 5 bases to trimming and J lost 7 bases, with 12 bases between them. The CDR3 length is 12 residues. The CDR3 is CASSPSPGEQYF. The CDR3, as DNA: TGTGCCAGCAGCCCATCCCCCGGGGAGCAGTACTTC.

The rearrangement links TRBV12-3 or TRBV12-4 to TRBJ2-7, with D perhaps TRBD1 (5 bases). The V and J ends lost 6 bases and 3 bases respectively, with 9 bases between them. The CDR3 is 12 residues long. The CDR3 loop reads CASRRQNYEQYF. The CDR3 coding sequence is TGTGCCAGCAGAAGACAGAACTACGAGCAGTACTTC.

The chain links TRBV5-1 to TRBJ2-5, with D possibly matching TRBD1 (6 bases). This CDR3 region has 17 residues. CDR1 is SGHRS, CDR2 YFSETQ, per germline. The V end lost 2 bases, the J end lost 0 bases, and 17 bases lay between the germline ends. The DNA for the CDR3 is TGCGCCAGCAGCTTCAAGTTGGACAGCGTTAACCAAGAGACCCAGTACTTC. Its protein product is CASSFKLDSVNQETQYF.

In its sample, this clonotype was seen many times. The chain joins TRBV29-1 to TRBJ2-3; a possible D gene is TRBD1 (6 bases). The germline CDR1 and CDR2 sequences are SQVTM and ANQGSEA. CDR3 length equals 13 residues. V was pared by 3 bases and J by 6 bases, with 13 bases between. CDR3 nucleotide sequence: TGCAGCGTTGAGCAGGGGCCGGGGGATACGCAGTATTTT. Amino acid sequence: CSVEQGPGDTQYF.

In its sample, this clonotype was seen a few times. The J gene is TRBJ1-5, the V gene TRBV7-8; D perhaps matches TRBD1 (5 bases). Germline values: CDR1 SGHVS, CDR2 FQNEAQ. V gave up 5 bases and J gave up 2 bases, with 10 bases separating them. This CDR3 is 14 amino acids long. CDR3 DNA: TGTGCCAGCAGCAGACAGTCGGGCAATCAGCCCCAGCATTTT. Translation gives CASSRQSGNQPQHF. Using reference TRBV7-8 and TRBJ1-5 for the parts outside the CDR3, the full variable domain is GAGVSQSPRYKVAKRGQDVALRCDPISGHVSLFWYQQALGQGPEFLTYFQNEAQLDKSGLPSDRFFAERPEGSVSTLKIQRTQQEDSAVYLCASSRQSGNQPQHFGDGTRLSIL.

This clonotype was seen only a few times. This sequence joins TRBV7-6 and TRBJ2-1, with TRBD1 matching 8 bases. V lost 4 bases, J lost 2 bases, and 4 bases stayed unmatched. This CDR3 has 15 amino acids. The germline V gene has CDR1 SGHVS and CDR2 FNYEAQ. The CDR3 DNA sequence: TGTGCCAGCAGCTCCAGGACAGGGACCTACAATGAGCAGTTCTTC. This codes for CASSSRTGTYNEQFF.

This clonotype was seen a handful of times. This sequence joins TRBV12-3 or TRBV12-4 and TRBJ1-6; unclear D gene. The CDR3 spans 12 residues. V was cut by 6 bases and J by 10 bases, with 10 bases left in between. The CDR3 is CASRSGVSPLHF. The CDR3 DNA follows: TGTGCCAGCAGGTCCGGGGTGTCACCCCTCCACTTT.

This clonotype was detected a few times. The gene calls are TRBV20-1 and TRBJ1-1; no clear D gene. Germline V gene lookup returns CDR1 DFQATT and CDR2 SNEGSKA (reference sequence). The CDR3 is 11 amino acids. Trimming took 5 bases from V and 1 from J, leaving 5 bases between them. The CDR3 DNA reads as TGCAGTGCTGCAGGGAACACTGAAGCTTTCTTT. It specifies CSAAGNTEAFF.

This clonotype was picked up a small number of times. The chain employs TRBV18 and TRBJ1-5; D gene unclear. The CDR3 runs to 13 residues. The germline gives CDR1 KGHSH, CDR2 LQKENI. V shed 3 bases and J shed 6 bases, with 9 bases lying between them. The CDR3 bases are TGTGCCAGCTCACCGGACCGCAGTCAGCCCCAGCATTTT. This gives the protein CASSPDRSQPQHF.

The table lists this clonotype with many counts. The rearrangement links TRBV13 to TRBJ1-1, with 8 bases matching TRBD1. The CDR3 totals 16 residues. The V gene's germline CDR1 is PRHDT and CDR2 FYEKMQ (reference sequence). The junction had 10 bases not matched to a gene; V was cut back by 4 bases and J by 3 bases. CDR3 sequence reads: CASSSPGTGTDTEAFF. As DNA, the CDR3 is TGTGCCAGCAGCTCTCCCGGGACAGGTACCGACACTGAAGCTTTCTTT. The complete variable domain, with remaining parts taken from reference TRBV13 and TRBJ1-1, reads AAGVIQSPRHLIKEKRETATLKCYPIPRHDTVYWYQQGPGQDPQFLISFYEKMQSDKGSIPDRFSAQQFSDYHSELNMSSLELGDSALYFCASSSPGTGTDTEAFFGQGTRLTVV.

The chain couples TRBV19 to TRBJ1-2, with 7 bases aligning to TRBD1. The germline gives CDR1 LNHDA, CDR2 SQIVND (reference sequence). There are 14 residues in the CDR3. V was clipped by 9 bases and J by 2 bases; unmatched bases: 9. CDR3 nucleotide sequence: TGTGCCAGCACCGGGACAGACCACAACTATGGCTACACCTTC. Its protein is CASTGTDHNYGYTF.

The CDR3 nucleotides are TGTGCCAGCTCACCAAGGAACGTTCGGGGTCCTATGAACACTGAAGCTTTCTTT. Its translation is CASSPRNVRGPMNTEAFF. The chain uses TRBV18 and TRBJ1-1; no clear D gene. V lost 2 bases, J lost 0 bases, and 19 bases lay in between. Germline V lookup: CDR1 KGHSH, CDR2 LQKENI. The length of the CDR3 is 18 residues.

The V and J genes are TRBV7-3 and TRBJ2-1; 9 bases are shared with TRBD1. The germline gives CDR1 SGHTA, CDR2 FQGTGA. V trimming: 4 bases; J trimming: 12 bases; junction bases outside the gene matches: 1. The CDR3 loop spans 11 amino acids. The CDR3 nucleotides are TGTGCCAGCAGCTCGGGACAGGGGCAGTTCTTC. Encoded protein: CASSSGQGQFF.

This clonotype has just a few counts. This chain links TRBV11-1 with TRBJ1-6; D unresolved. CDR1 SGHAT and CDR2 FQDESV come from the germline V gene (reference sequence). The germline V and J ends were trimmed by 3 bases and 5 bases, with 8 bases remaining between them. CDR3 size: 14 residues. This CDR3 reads CASSFDGNNSPLHF. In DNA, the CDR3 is TGTGCCAGCAGCTTTGACGGGAATAATTCACCCCTCCACTTT.

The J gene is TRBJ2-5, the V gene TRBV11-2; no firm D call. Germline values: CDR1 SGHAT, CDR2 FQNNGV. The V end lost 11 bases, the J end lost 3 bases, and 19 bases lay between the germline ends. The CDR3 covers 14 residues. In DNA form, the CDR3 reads TGTGCCTCCCGGGCCCGCATCCAGGAAGAGACCCAGTACTTC. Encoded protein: CASRARIQEETQYF.